This is a list of T cell receptor beta chains from one sample in a study of blood T cell repertoires in COVID-19. The repertoire was sequenced with immunoSEQ multiplex PCR; TCRdb's copy has only in-frame clones and lacks some. Of more than 200,000 clones listed, around 83% are singletons. Sequenced input: peripheral blood. The origin of the receptors is a man aged 35 to 55 with active or convalescent COVID-19. Both conserved end residues are trimmed from each CDR3. Each record gives: CDR3 length, V gene, clone size, CDR3 protein. Where a row states a size, it is once, few, many or the class of an expanded clone; other rows omit it.

CDR3 length: 11; V gene: TRBV6-5; clone size: -; CDR3 protein: ASSYSPEYGYT
CDR3 length: 10; V gene: TRBV11-3; clone size: -; CDR3 protein: ASRLNSGELF
CDR3 length: 12; V gene: TRBV30; clone size: -; CDR3 protein: AWSDGTGNEKLF
CDR3 length: 12; V gene: TRBV19; clone size: -; CDR3 protein: ASSTTGGKVTQY
CDR3 length: 13; V gene: TRBV20-1; clone size: -; CDR3 protein: SASRSNTGSTEAF
CDR3 length: 16; V gene: TRBV11-2; clone size: -; CDR3 protein: ASSPPKTSGRNTGELF
CDR3 length: 11; V gene: TRBV19; clone size: -; CDR3 protein: ASSGGVRQPQH
CDR3 length: 13; V gene: TRBV25-1; clone size: -; CDR3 protein: ASSVSGGSSYGYT
CDR3 length: 12; V gene: TRBV7-2; clone size: -; CDR3 protein: ASSRGRADEKLF
CDR3 length: 14; V gene: TRBV7-9; clone size: -; CDR3 protein: ASSIQGASYRNEQF
CDR3 length: 14; V gene: TRBV19; clone size: -; CDR3 protein: ASSMKRAVSYNEQF
CDR3 length: 11; V gene: TRBV2; clone size: -; CDR3 protein: ASSGSSGNTIY
CDR3 length: 15; V gene: TRBV10-3; clone size: -; CDR3 protein: AISNPTTGLSYNEQF
CDR3 length: 12; V gene: TRBV6-2/TRBV6-3; clone size: -; CDR3 protein: ASSPQGINSPLH
CDR3 length: 13; V gene: TRBV10-3; clone size: -; CDR3 protein: AIRRTGTSSGELF
CDR3 length: 13; V gene: TRBV5-1; clone size: -; CDR3 protein: ASSLGPKGQQPQH
CDR3 length: 13; V gene: TRBV6-5; clone size: -; CDR3 protein: ASTKQGGGFEKLF
CDR3 length: 12; V gene: TRBV19; clone size: -; CDR3 protein: ASSITQSGYEQY
CDR3 length: 14; V gene: TRBV12-5; clone size: -; CDR3 protein: ASGLAQWPDTDTQY
CDR3 length: 13; V gene: TRBV28; clone size: -; CDR3 protein: ASNSGQPSNYGYT
CDR3 length: 10; V gene: TRBV5-4; clone size: -; CDR3 protein: ASSTSTDTQY
CDR3 length: 12; V gene: TRBV5-4; clone size: -; CDR3 protein: ASSPSGGKEKLF
CDR3 length: 12; V gene: TRBV10-3; clone size: -; CDR3 protein: AIGRDANTGELF
CDR3 length: 13; V gene: TRBV27; clone size: -; CDR3 protein: ASSLWAGMNTEAF
CDR3 length: 13; V gene: TRBV30; clone size: -; CDR3 protein: AWSVPGGGSYGYT
CDR3 length: 14; V gene: TRBV4-2; clone size: -; CDR3 protein: ASSQASGTGAGEQY
CDR3 length: 12; V gene: TRBV27; clone size: -; CDR3 protein: ASRPGQGIRGYT
CDR3 length: 12; V gene: TRBV5-1; clone size: -; CDR3 protein: ASSLQDRNTEAF
CDR3 length: 13; V gene: TRBV9; clone size: few; CDR3 protein: ASSRSGSTQETQY
CDR3 length: 13; V gene: TRBV14; clone size: few; CDR3 protein: ASSQVGQGSYGYT
CDR3 length: 12; V gene: TRBV12-5; clone size: -; CDR3 protein: ASGQGQIGEKLF
CDR3 length: 14; V gene: TRBV18; clone size: -; CDR3 protein: ASSLRTDSSYNEQF
CDR3 length: 14; V gene: TRBV6-2/TRBV6-3; clone size: -; CDR3 protein: ASSSEFADRNYGYT
CDR3 length: 11; V gene: TRBV5-6; clone size: many; CDR3 protein: ASSLLSNTEAF
CDR3 length: 11; V gene: TRBV27; clone size: -; CDR3 protein: ASTWTASNEQF
CDR3 length: 13; V gene: TRBV6-5; clone size: -; CDR3 protein: ASRKTRNYNSPLH
CDR3 length: 12; V gene: TRBV7-9; clone size: -; CDR3 protein: ASSLGTGPGGYT
CDR3 length: 15; V gene: TRBV24-1; clone size: few; CDR3 protein: ATSDSLRDEEGYGYT
CDR3 length: 13; V gene: TRBV18; clone size: -; CDR3 protein: ASSPRDQGYNEQF
CDR3 length: 11; V gene: TRBV19; clone size: -; CDR3 protein: ATTGGMNTEAF